This T cell receptor beta chain was observed in a study of cytomegalovirus exposure and HLA in healthy donors. For the study at large: HLA-typed donors contributed around 82 million unique TCRs, which were held in an early data release.

The PCR had 60 Vbeta and 13 Jbeta primers. TCRdb keeps only in-frame clones here, not all; method: immunoSEQ multiplex PCR. The table has around 150,000 clones, 79% seen once. Points from the study as a whole: When analyzed later, the rates of TCR association showed variation by HLA locus, with DRB1 the most and HLA-C the fewest.

With respect to this clone: The antigen remains unidentified.

Trimming pared 0 bases from V and 8 bases from J, leaving 13 bases between. CDR3 length: 13 residues. CDR1 GTSNPN and CDR2 SVGIG come from the germline V gene (reference sequence). The chain employs TRBV30 and TRBJ1-2; D might be TRBD1 (5 bases). What was sequenced was PBMCs. This receptor was identified in a man between 35 and 55 years old in good health and CMV-seropositive. The CDR3 region is CAWSVNRIGGYTF. In nucleotides, the CDR3 is TGTGCCTGGAGTGTAAACAGGATTGGAGGCTACACCTTC.